This T cell receptor beta chain was captured by sequencing in a study of T cell repertoires in cytomegalovirus infection (dated by TCRdb to the late 2010s). About the study as a whole: The peptide stimulations were aimed at well-studied HLA-B-restricted epitopes as well as recently identified HLA-C-restricted CMV epitopes, whose presentation resists viral immunomodulation. Because public TCR beta signatures pointed to carriage of CMV infection together with the matching HLA type, the HLA type of each donor mattered for the analysis.

In this sample, this clonotype turned up a few times. Which antigen it targets is not known. No qualities accompany the bases; no much larger clone lies one base away. The germline V gene (reference sequence) supplies CDR1 MNHEY and CDR2 SMNVEV. Spanning cysteine to phenylalanine, the CDR3 consists of 15 amino acids. The kept DNA is CDR3 alone, 45 bases in frame from the first base. The junction shows trimming of 2 bases on V and 7 bases on J, plus 12 bases between the germline ends. This sample's treatment or condition label indicates: in vitro stimulation with specific CMV peptide epitopes to enrich CMV-specific T cells. The paper's findings and limits, for the study overall: The ex vivo response was dominated by HLA-C-restricted CMV-specific TCR beta clonotypes, which also provided the single most frequent clonotype in two of eight donors. Carriers of CMV infection plus the relevant HLA type were discriminated by the cumulative frequency of public TCR beta family members in the study cohort and in an independent roughly 320-donor cohort.

Sequencing was carried out with an Illumina HiSeq 1500. Using fastp at Q25 and MiXCR, TCRdb reprocessed the public reads and kept productive beta chains. CDR3 protein sequences are deduplicated, and each keeps its most common genes and DNA. The sample table records approximately 990,000 distinct CDR3 sequences; under 40% of these occur just once. Around 15% of the sample rests with the top ten. The source of this sequence is a human donor in good health (CMV status not recorded). Some clones in this sample may be carry-over from other donors' samples. The specimen comprised cultured CD8+ T cells from PBMCs, sampled from culture after CMV antigen stimulation. The rearranged segments are TRBV27 and TRBJ1-6; no D gene can be assigned with confidence. The CDR3 region has the sequence CASSLNSVLNSPLHF. The nucleotides read TGTGCCAGCAGTTTAAACAGCGTTCTCAATTCACCCCTCCACTTT.